Here is one T cell receptor beta chain with its context. Its antigen is unidentified. Trimming removed 3 bases at V and 2 bases at J, with 11 bases between. The CDR3 consists of 15 residues. The germline V gene encodes CDR1 SNHLY and CDR2 FYNNEI. Clones were read by immunoSEQ multiplex PCR, and TCRdb kept only the in-frame ones, dropping some. The sample records under 65,000 clones, roughly 90% being singletons. This entry comes from a study of OX40 agonist ivuxolimab in advanced cancers. On the study more broadly: Aged about 20 to 85 with a mean of 60 years, they were about 83% male. Whole-study results and caveats: Clonal expansion from baseline to week 6 occurred in both CD4+ and CD8+ T cells.

Autoimmune disease history or systemic immunosuppression led to patient exclusion. The sequence derives from an adult with an advanced solid tumor such as melanoma, head and neck, liver or kidney cancer. The chain joins TRBV2 to TRBJ1-5; D gene uncertain. Sequenced here: CD4+ or CD8+ T cells sorted from blood, sampled in a trial of the OX40 agonist ivuxolimab. Written as DNA, the CDR3 is TGTGCCAGCAGTGAGGGGTACATGGGCAATCAGCCCCAGCATTTT. Its translation: CASSEGYMGNQPQHF.